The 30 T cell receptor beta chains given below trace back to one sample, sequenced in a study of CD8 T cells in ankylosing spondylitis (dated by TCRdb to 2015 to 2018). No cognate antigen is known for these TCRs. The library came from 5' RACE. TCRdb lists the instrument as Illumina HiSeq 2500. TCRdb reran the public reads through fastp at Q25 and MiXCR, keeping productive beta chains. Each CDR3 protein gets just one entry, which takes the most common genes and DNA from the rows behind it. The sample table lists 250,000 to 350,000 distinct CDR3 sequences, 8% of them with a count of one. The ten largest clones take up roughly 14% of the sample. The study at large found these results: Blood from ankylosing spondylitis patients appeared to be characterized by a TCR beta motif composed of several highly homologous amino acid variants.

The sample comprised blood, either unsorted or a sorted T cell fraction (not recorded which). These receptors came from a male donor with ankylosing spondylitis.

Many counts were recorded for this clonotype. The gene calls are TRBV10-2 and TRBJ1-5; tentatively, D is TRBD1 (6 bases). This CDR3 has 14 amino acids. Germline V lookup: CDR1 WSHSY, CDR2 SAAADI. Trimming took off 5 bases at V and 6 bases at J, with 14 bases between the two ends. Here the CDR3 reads CASSRQAGGQPQHF. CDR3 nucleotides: TGCGCCAGCAGTAGACAGGCTGGGGGTCAGCCCCAGCATTTT.

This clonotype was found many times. CDR3 DNA: TGCAGCGTAAAAAGTGGGACAGGCTTCTACGAGCAGTACTTC. Its protein is CSVKSGTGFYEQYF. The chain carries TRBV29-1 and TRBJ2-7; 8 positions match TRBD1. V lost 6 bases, J lost 3 bases, and 10 bases stayed unmatched. There are 14 residues in the CDR3. The germline V gene has CDR1 SQVTM and CDR2 ANQGSEA.

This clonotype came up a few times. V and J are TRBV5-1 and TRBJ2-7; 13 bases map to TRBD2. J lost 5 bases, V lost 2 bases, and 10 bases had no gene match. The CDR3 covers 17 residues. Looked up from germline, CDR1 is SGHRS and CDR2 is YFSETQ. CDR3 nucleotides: TGCGCCAGCAGCTTCCGGACTAGCGGGAGAGGGGTACACGAGCAGTACTTC. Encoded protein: CASSFRTSGRGVHEQYF. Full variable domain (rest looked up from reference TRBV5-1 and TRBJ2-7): KAGVTQTPRYLIKTRGQQVTLSCSPISGHRSVSWYQQTPGQGLQFLFEYFSETQRNKGNFPGRFSGRQFSNSRSEMNVSTLELGDSALYLCASSFRTSGRGVHEQYFGPGTRLTVT.

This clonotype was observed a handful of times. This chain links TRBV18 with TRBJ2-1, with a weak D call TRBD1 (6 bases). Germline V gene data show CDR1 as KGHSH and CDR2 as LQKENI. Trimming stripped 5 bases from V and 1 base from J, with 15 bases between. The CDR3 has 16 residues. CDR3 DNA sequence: TGTGCCAGCTCAAGTACAGGGCTGAATTCCTACAATGAGCAGTTCTTC. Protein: CASSSTGLNSYNEQFF.

This CDR3 reads CATSERGGLWTQYF. In DNA, the CDR3 is TGTGCCACCAGTGAACGAGGGGGCCTCTGGACCCAGTACTTC. The V call is TRBV24-1, the J call TRBJ2-5, with 7 positions matching TRBD1. The CDR3 is 14 amino acids. Germline CDR1 is KGHDR and CDR2 is SFDVKD. V was pared by 4 bases and J by 7 bases, with 8 bases of the junction left unmatched.

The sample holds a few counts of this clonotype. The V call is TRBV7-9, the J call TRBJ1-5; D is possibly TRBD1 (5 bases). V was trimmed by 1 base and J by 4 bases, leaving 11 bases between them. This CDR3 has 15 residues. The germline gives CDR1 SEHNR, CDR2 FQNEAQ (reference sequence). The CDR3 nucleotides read TGTGCCAGCAGCTTAGATGGGGCCCGTAATCAGCCCCAGCATTTT. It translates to CASSLDGARNQPQHF.

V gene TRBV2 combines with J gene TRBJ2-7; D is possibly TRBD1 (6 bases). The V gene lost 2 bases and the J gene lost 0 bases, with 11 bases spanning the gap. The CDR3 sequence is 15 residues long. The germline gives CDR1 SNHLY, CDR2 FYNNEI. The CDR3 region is CASSELLGASYEQYF. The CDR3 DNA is TGTGCCAGCAGTGAATTGCTGGGGGCCTCCTACGAGCAGTACTTC.

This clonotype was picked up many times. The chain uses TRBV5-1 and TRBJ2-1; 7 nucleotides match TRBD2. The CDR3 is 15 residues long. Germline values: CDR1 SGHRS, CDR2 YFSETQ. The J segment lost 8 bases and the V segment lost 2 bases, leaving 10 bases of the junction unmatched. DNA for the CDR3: TGCGCCAGCAGCTTCTCGGGGGAGGGAGGTGATGAGCAGTTCTTC. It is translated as CASSFSGEGGDEQFF.

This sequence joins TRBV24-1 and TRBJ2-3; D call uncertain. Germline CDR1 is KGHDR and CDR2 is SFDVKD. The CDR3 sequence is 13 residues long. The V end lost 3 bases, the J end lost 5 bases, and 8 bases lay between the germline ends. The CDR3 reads CATSDKSEDTQYF. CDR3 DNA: TGTGCCACCAGTGATAAGTCGGAAGATACGCAGTATTTT.

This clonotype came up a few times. CDR3 DNA sequence: TGTGCCAGCAAAAATACAGGGGGCCGTGCCCCGACTGAAGCTTTCTTT. It is translated as CASKNTGGRAPTEAFF. The chain uses TRBV6-1 and TRBJ1-1, with 9 bases fitting TRBD1. CDR1 and CDR2 (germline): MNHNS, SASEGT. V lost 7 bases and J lost 5; bases outside the gene matches: 14. CDR3 size: 16 residues.

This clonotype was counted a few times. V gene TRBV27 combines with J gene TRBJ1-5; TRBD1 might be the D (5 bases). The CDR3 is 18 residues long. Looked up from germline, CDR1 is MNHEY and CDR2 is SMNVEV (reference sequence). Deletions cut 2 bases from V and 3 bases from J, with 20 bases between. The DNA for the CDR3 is TGTGCCAGCAGTTTAGCCCCCACCTCAGCAGGGCCCAATCAGCCCCAGCATTTT. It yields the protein CASSLAPTSAGPNQPQHF.

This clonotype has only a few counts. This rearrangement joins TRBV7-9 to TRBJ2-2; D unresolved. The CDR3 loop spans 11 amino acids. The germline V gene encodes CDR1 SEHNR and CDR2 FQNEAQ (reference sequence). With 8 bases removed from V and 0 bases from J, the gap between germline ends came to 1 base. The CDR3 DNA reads TGTGCCAGCCCGAACACCGGGGAGCTGTTTTTT. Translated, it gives CASPNTGELFF.

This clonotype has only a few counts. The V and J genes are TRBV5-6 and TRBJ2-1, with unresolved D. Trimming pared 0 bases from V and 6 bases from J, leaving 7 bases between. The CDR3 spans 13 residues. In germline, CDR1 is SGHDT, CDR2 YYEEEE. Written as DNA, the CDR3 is TGTGCCAGCAGCTTGGACTCAAGCAATGAGCAGTTCTTC. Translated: CASSLDSSNEQFF.

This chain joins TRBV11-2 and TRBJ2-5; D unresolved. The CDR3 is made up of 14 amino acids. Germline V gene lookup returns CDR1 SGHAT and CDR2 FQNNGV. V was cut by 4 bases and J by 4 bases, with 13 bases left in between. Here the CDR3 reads CASSSLTYGETQYF. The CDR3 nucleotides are TGTGCCAGCAGCTCTCTGACCTATGGAGAGACCCAGTACTTC.

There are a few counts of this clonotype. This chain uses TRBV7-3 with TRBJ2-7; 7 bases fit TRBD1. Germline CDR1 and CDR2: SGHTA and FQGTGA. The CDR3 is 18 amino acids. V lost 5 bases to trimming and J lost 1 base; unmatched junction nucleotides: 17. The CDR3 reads CASSHNRGNFPESYEQYF. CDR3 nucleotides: TGTGCCAGCAGCCACAACAGGGGAAATTTCCCTGAATCCTACGAGCAGTACTTC.

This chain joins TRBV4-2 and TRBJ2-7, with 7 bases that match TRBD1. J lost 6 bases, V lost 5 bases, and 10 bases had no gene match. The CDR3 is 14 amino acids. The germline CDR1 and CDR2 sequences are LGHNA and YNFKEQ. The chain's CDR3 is CASSGRQGNSEQYF. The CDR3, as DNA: TGTGCCAGCAGCGGAAGACAGGGTAACTCCGAGCAGTACTTC.

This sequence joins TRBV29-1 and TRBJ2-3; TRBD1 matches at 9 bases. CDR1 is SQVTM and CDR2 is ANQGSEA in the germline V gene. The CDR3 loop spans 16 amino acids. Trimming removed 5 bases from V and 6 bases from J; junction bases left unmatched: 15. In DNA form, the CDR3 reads TGCAGCGTTAATGGAGGTAGGGACAGGGTCAGCGATACGCAGTATTTT. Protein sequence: CSVNGGRDRVSDTQYF.

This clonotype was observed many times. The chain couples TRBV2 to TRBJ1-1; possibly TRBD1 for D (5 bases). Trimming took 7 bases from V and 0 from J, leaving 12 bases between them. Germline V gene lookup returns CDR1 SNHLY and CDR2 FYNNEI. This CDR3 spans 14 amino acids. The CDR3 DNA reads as TGTGCCAGCAACCCGACAGAGATGAACACTGAAGCTTTCTTT. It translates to CASNPTEMNTEAFF. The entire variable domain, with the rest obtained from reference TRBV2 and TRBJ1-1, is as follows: EPEVTQTPSHQVTQMGQEVILRCVPISNHLYFYWYRQILGQKVEFLVSFYNNEISEKSEIFDDQFSVERPDGSNFTLKIRSTKLEDSAMYFCASNPTEMNTEAFFGQGTRLTVV.

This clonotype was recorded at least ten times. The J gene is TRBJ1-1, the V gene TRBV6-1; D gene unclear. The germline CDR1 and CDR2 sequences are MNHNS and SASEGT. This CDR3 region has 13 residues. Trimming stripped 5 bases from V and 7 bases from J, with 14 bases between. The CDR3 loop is CASSRPPRGEAFF. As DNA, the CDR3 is TGTGCCAGCAGTCGCCCACCCCGCGGTGAAGCTTTCTTT.

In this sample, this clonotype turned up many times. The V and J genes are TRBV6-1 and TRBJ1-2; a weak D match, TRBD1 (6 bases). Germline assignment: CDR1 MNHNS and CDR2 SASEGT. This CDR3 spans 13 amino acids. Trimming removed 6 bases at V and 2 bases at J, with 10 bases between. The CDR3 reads CASRKDRNYGYTF. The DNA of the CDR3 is TGTGCCAGCAGAAAAGACAGGAACTATGGCTACACCTTC.

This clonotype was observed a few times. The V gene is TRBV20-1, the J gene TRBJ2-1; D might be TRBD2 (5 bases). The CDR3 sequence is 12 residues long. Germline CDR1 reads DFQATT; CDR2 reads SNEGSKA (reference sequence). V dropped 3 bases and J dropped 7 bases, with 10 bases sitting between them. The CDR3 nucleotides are TGCAGTGCTAGCACACTAGGGAATGAGCAGTTCTTC. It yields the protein CSASTLGNEQFF.

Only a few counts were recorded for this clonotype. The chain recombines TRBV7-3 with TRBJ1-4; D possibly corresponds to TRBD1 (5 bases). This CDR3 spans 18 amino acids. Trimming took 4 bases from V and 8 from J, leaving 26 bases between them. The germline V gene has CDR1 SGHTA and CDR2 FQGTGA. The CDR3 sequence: CASSSSLLVGLWGEKLFF. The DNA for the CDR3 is TGTGCCAGCAGCTCTAGCCTTTTAGTGGGGCTCTGGGGCGAAAAACTGTTTTTT.

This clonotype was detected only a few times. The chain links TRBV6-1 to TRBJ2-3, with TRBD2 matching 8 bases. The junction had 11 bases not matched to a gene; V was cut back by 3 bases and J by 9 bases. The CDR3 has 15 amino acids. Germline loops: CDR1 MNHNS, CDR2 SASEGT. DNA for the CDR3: TGTGCCAGCAGTGAGTTAGCGGGACCAAGAGGCACGCAGTATTTT. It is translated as CASSELAGPRGTQYF.

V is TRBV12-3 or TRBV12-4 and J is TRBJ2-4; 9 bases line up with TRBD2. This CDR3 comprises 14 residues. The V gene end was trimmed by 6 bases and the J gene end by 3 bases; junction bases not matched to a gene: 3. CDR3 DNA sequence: TGTGCCAGCAGCCTAGCGGGGAACAAAAACATTCAGTACTTC. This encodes CASSLAGNKNIQYF.

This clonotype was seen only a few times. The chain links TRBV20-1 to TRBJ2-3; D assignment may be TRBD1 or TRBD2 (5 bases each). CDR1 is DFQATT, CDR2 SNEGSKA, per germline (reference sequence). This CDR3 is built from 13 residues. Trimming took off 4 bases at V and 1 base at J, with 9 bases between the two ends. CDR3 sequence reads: CSATPGRTDTQYF. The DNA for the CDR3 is TGCAGTGCTACGCCGGGACGCACAGATACGCAGTATTTT.

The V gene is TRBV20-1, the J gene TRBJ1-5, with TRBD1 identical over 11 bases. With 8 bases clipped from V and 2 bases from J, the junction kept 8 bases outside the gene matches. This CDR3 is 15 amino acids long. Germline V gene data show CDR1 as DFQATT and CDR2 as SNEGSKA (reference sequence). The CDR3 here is CSCWTGGRGNQPQHF. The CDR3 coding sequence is TGCAGTTGCTGGACAGGGGGCCGTGGCAATCAGCCCCAGCATTTT.

In nucleotides, the CDR3 is TGTGCCAGCAGTTTTTCTAGCCGCGGGGCAGATACGCAGTATTTT. Protein sequence: CASSFSSRGADTQYF. The chain is built from TRBV12-3 or TRBV12-4 and TRBJ2-3, with D perhaps TRBD2 (6 bases). Trimming stripped 3 bases from V and 4 bases from J, with 14 bases between. The length of the CDR3 is 15 residues.

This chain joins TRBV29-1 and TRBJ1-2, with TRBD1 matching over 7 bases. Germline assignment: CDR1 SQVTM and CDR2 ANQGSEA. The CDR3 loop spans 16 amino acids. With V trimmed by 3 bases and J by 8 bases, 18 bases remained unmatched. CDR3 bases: TGCAGCGTTGAGCAACCCACAGGGGCGGTAGTCTCGGGCTACACCTTC. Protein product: CSVEQPTGAVVSGYTF. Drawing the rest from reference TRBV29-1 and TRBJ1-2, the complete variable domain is SAVISQKPSRDICQRGTSLTIQCQVDSQVTMMFWYRQQPGQSLTLIATANQGSEATYESGFVIDKFPISRPNLTFSTLTVSNMSPEDSSIYLCSVEQPTGAVVSGYTFGSGTRLTVV.

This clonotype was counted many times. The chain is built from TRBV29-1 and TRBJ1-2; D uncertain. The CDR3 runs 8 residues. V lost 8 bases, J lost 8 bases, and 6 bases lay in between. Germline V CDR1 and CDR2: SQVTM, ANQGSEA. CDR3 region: CSLPGYTF. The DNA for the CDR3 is TGCAGCTTACCCGGCTACACCTTC.

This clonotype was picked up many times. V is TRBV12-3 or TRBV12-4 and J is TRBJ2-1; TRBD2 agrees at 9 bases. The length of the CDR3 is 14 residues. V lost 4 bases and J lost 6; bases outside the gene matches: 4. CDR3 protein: CASSSLAGFNEQFF. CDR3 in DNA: TGTGCCAGCAGTTCCCTAGCGGGGTTCAATGAGCAGTTCTTC.